A single sample is the source of the 7 T cell receptor beta chains below, sequenced in a study of Graves' ophthalmopathy and Graves' hyperthyroidism. As the template, RNA transcripts were used to amplify TCR beta CDR3 regions. HTBI-primed first-round RT-PCR preceded second-round multiplex PCR. Each CDR3 protein is one row after TCRdb ran MiXCR on the multiplex PCR reads. The sample includes 170,000 or so distinct CDR3 sequences, roughly two fifths seen only once; the top ten take approximately 9%. Sequencing was done on a sample of peripheral blood. The receptors stem from a man aged 25-40 years with Graves' ophthalmopathy.

This clonotype was observed at least ten times. The chain joins TRBV6-5 to TRBJ2-5; D unclear. CDR1 MNHEY and CDR2 SVGAGI come from the germline V gene. This CDR3 is built from 13 residues. With 6 bases removed from V and 2 bases from J, the gap between germline ends came to 10 bases. Written as DNA, the CDR3 is TGTGCCAGCAGCAACAATAATCAAGAGACCCAGTACTTC. Translated: CASSNNNQETQYF.

The rearrangement joins TRBV6-1 to TRBJ1-1; D is undetermined. The germline V gene encodes CDR1 MNHNS and CDR2 SASEGT. This CDR3 region has 16 residues. V lost 5 bases and J 0 bases, leaving 16 bases between the germline ends. CDR3 sequence: CASSPGPWRMNTEAFF. The CDR3 DNA follows: TGTGCCAGCAGTCCAGGACCGTGGAGGATGAACACTGAAGCTTTCTTT.

The chain carries TRBV19 and TRBJ1-5; 11 bases line up with TRBD1. The V and J ends lost 4 bases and 5 bases, in that order; junction bases with no gene match: 7. Germline V gene sequence: CDR1 LNHDA, CDR2 SQIVND (reference sequence). This CDR3 comprises 16 residues. The CDR3 loop is CASSTFGQGADQPQHF. DNA of the CDR3: TGTGCCAGTAGTACCTTCGGACAGGGGGCTGATCAGCCCCAGCATTTT.

This clonotype appeared many times. The chain links TRBV12-3 or TRBV12-4 to TRBJ2-5, with 8 nucleotides matching TRBD2. The CDR3 has 17 residues. V shed 5 bases and J 5 bases; nucleotides not matched to a gene: 16. CDR3: CASSPLELAGYRETQYF. CDR3 sequence (DNA): TGTGCCAGCAGTCCACTGGAGTTAGCGGGATATAGGGAGACCCAGTACTTC.

Ten or more counts support this clonotype. The chain has TRBV28 and TRBJ1-5; 7 bases match TRBD1. This CDR3 comprises 14 residues. V lost 3 bases to trimming and J lost 2 bases; unmatched junction nucleotides: 1. Germline lookup yields CDR1 MDHEN and CDR2 SYDVKM. The CDR3 sequence is CASSFTGGNQPQHF. In nucleotides, the CDR3 is TGTGCCAGCAGTTTCACAGGGGGCAATCAGCCCCAGCATTTT.

In its sample, this clonotype was seen once. This chain joins TRBV20-1 and TRBJ2-7, with 12 nucleotides matching TRBD2. V shed 4 bases, J shed 0 bases, and the junction held 10 bases outside the gene matches. CDR1 is DFQATT and CDR2 is SNEGSKA in the germline V gene (reference sequence). The CDR3 totals 17 residues. The CDR3 sequence: CSANSPGLAGSSYEQYF. CDR3 in DNA: TGCAGTGCTAACTCCCCGGGACTAGCGGGTAGCTCCTACGAGCAGTACTTC.

This clonotype was counted a few times. V and J are TRBV12-3 or TRBV12-4 and TRBJ1-1; 7 bases agree with TRBD1. V shed 0 bases, J shed 5 bases, and the junction held 3 bases outside the gene matches. The CDR3 has 14 amino acids. The CDR3 is CASSLANRGTEAFF. The DNA for the CDR3 is TGTGCCAGCAGTTTAGCTAACAGGGGAACTGAAGCTTTCTTT.